This record concerns one TCR beta chain sequence. The antigen is not known. The sample originates from a study of PD-1 blockade in classical Hodgkin lymphoma. Study-wide points: TCR diversity at baseline was reported to be reduced in newly diagnosed patients relative to healthy donors. Compared with baseline, CD4+ but not CD8+ TCR diversity had risen significantly by C4D1.

Every patient was affected by relapse after autologous stem cell transplantation, while exposure to brentuximab vedotin was not uniform. Best responses included complete response and partial response; otherwise, the best response was progressive disease. The CDR3 sequence is 14 residues long. Trimming removed 1 base at V and 6 bases at J, with 10 bases between. CDR1 and CDR2 from the germline V gene are MGHRA and YSYEKL. Method: immunoSEQ multiplex PCR; TCRdb's copy keeps in-frame clones and lacks some. The repertoire holds around 20,000 clones, 79% seen once, with 18% in the top ten. The receptor's source is a human donor with classical Hodgkin lymphoma. The chain links TRBV4-1 to TRBJ2-1; D tentatively reads TRBD1 or TRBD2 (5 bases each). Sequenced material: peripheral blood mononuclear cells (PBMCs), taken before the second cycle of nivolumab. The DNA for the CDR3 is TGCGCCAGCAGCCAAGTCGGGGCCGGCAATGAGCAGTTCTTC. Its translation is CASSQVGAGNEQFF.